Below, 5 T cell receptor beta chains from the same sample are listed, as sequenced in a study of cytomegalovirus exposure and HLA in healthy donors (dated by TCRdb to about 2017). Library preparation was by the immunoSEQ multiplex PCR assay. TCRdb obtained this table from immuneACCESS and retained in-frame rearrangements with V and J assigned. These tables miss some clones; where compared with another copy, unresolved V genes account for less than half of the shortfall, and the remainder is unexplained. The sample includes 90,000 to 130,000 clones, with almost 96% observed a single time. The top ten constitute 0.65% to 0.7% of the sample. The sequencing input was PBMCs. The receptors originated from a woman aged 18-29 years in good health and CMV-seronegative.

The chain links TRBV13 to TRBJ2-1, with 7 bases matching TRBD2. The V gene's germline CDR1 is PRHDT and CDR2 FYEKMQ (reference sequence). This CDR3 contains 17 residues. J lost 1 base, V lost 3 bases, and 9 bases had no gene match. This chain's CDR3 is CASSFGGGRRSYNEQFF. The DNA of the CDR3 is TGTGCCAGCAGCTTCGGCGGGGGTCGAAGGTCCTACAATGAGCAGTTCTTC.

This clone was observed once. The J gene is TRBJ2-1, the V gene TRBV7-2; weak D call: TRBD2 (6 bases). Per the germline V gene, CDR1 is SGHTA and CDR2 is FQGNSA. The CDR3 is made up of 13 amino acids. V was clipped by 2 bases and J by 9 bases, with 11 bases between them. The CDR3: CASSLLGLSEQFF. The CDR3 DNA is TGTGCCAGCAGCTTATTGGGACTGAGTGAGCAGTTCTTC. The full variable domain, in which reference TRBV7-2 and TRBJ2-1 provide the parts outside the CDR3, is GAGVSQSPSNKVTEKGKDVELRCDPISGHTALYWYRQSLGQGLEFLIYFQGNSAPDKSGLPSDRFSAERTGGSVSTLTIQRTQQEDSAVYLCASSLLGLSEQFFGPGTRLTVL.

This chain joins TRBV15 and TRBJ2-1, with D perhaps matching TRBD1 (6 bases). Trimming took off 5 bases at V and 12 bases at J, with 14 bases between the two ends. The CDR3 is made up of 12 amino acids. Germline CDR1 is LNHNV and CDR2 is YYDKDF (reference sequence). CDR3 amino acids: CATSVDRIGQFF. CDR3 in DNA: TGTGCCACCAGCGTCGACAGGATTGGGCAGTTCTTC.

The chain carries TRBV19 and TRBJ1-1, with a possible D match to TRBD1 (6 bases). Trimming removed 4 bases from V and 0 bases from J, with 12 bases in between. The CDR3 covers 15 residues. The germline V gene has CDR1 LNHDA and CDR2 SQIVND (reference sequence). As DNA, the CDR3 is TGTGCCAGTAGTACACCGGACAGTATGAACACTGAAGCTTTCTTT. As protein: CASSTPDSMNTEAFF.

CDR3 in DNA: TGCGCCAGCAAACCGGGACAGGGAGCCGAAAAACTGTTTTTT. It encodes CASKPGQGAEKLFF. This chain joins TRBV5-1 and TRBJ1-4; TRBD1 matches 9 bases. Trimming removed 6 bases from V and 8 bases from J; junction bases left unmatched: 8. The CDR3 spans 14 residues. The germline V gene encodes CDR1 SGHRS and CDR2 YFSETQ.